Listed below are T cell receptor beta chains from one sample, sequenced in a study of blood T cells in healthy people across ages. TCRdb used MiXCR to reprocess the 5' RACE reads, holding one entry per CDR3 protein. The sample lists fewer than 2 million distinct CDR3 sequences, about 39% occurring once. Material: blood. The receptors originated from a human donor in good health. The CDR3 runs from the conserved cysteine through the conserved F or W. Each record gives: D gene, J gene, V gene, clone size, CDR3 DNA, CDR3 protein. The D gene is left open where the match is weak. Size tells how often a clone was seen (once, few, many) or the class of an expanded clone, and some rows leave it out.

D gene: -
J gene: TRBJ1-1
V gene: TRBV6-2/TRBV6-3
clone size: -
CDR3 DNA: TGTGCCAGCAGTAAGTCCAGGGGTGAAGCTTTCTTT
CDR3 protein: CASSKSRGEAFF

D gene: -
J gene: TRBJ1-2
V gene: TRBV5-6
clone size: -
CDR3 DNA: TGTGCCAGCAGCGAACAACGGGGGGTGAGAGGCTACACCTTC
CDR3 protein: CASSEQRGVRGYTF

D gene: -
J gene: TRBJ2-1
V gene: TRBV11-1
clone size: -
CDR3 DNA: TGTGCCAGCAGCTCAAGTTTAACCTACAATGAGCAGTTCTTC
CDR3 protein: CASSSSLTYNEQFF

D gene: TRBD2
J gene: TRBJ2-1
V gene: TRBV6-2/TRBV6-3
clone size: many
CDR3 DNA: TGTGCCAGCAGTCCGCTGACTAGCGGAAATCGTCGGAATGAGCAGTTCTTC
CDR3 protein: CASSPLTSGNRRNEQFF

D gene: -
J gene: TRBJ1-5
V gene: TRBV5-5
clone size: -
CDR3 DNA: TGTGCCAGCAGCTCAACGATCTATCAGCCCCAGCATTTT
CDR3 protein: CASSSTIYQPQHF

D gene: -
J gene: TRBJ2-7
V gene: TRBV11-2
clone size: -
CDR3 DNA: TGTGCCAGCAGCTCCGTATCGATCTACAATGAGCAGTACTTC
CDR3 protein: CASSSVSIYNEQYF

D gene: -
J gene: TRBJ1-1
V gene: TRBV25-1
clone size: few
CDR3 DNA: TGTGCCAGCAGTGAATATTTTTCGGCAGGGGAAGAGGACACTGAAGCTTTCTTT
CDR3 protein: CASSEYFSAGEEDTEAFF

D gene: -
J gene: TRBJ1-1
V gene: TRBV4-2
clone size: -
CDR3 DNA: TGTGCCAGCAGCCTTGGTCTGGGGGCGGCTAACACTGAAGCTTTCTTT
CDR3 protein: CASSLGLGAANTEAFF

D gene: TRBD1
J gene: TRBJ1-2
V gene: TRBV20-1
clone size: few
CDR3 DNA: TGCAGTGCCCCCAAAACAAGGGACAGCTATGGCTACACCTTC
CDR3 protein: CSAPKTRDSYGYTF

D gene: -
J gene: TRBJ1-2
V gene: TRBV7-2
clone size: -
CDR3 DNA: TGTGCCAGCGCGAATAATGGGGGGGTCTACACCTTC
CDR3 protein: CASANNGGVYTF

D gene: -
J gene: TRBJ2-4
V gene: TRBV12-3/TRBV12-4
clone size: -
CDR3 DNA: TGTGCCAGCAGTTTTTCCTTACTAGCCAAAAACATTCAGTACTTC
CDR3 protein: CASSFSLLAKNIQYF

D gene: -
J gene: TRBJ1-1
V gene: TRBV20-1
clone size: -
CDR3 DNA: TGCAGTGAACAATTCTACCCTATGAACACTGAAGCTTTCTTT
CDR3 protein: CSEQFYPMNTEAFF

D gene: -
J gene: TRBJ2-7
V gene: TRBV29-1
clone size: -
CDR3 DNA: TGCAGCGTTGAAGACGCCTCCTACGAGCAGTACTTC
CDR3 protein: CSVEDASYEQYF

D gene: -
J gene: TRBJ1-2
V gene: TRBV7-2
clone size: few
CDR3 DNA: TGTGCCAGCAGCCCAACGAAGGGCAGGTCCGATGACTATGGCTACACCTTC
CDR3 protein: CASSPTKGRSDDYGYTF

D gene: TRBD1
J gene: TRBJ1-2
V gene: TRBV9
clone size: once
CDR3 DNA: TGTGCCAGCAGCGGACTACAGGGGGGCTCTGGCTACACCTTC
CDR3 protein: CASSGLQGGSGYTF

D gene: -
J gene: TRBJ1-1
V gene: TRBV6-2/TRBV6-3
clone size: few
CDR3 DNA: TGTGCCAGCAGGGAAGAACATTGGACTGAAGCTTTCTTT
CDR3 protein: CASREEHWTEAFF

D gene: -
J gene: TRBJ2-3
V gene: TRBV5-1
clone size: -
CDR3 DNA: TGCGCCAGCAGCTGGCTAGGGGGCACAGATACGCAGTATTTT
CDR3 protein: CASSWLGGTDTQYF

D gene: -
J gene: TRBJ2-5
V gene: TRBV29-1
clone size: few
CDR3 DNA: TGCAGCGTTGAGGTCCCCTCCACCAAAGAGACCCAGTACTTC
CDR3 protein: CSVEVPSTKETQYF

D gene: TRBD2
J gene: TRBJ2-3
V gene: TRBV28
clone size: -
CDR3 DNA: TGTGCCAGCAGTTTATCGGGACTAGCGGGGGGCCACACAGATACGCAGTATTTT
CDR3 protein: CASSLSGLAGGHTDTQYF

D gene: -
J gene: TRBJ2-7
V gene: TRBV20-1
clone size: -
CDR3 DNA: TGCAGTGCTTCCATAATCGGGGTGAACAATGAGCAGTACTTC
CDR3 protein: CSASIIGVNNEQYF

D gene: -
J gene: TRBJ2-1
V gene: TRBV27
clone size: few
CDR3 DNA: TGTGCCAGCAGTCCGCCCGGCGGGCCGACCTACAATGAGCAGTTCTTC
CDR3 protein: CASSPPGGPTYNEQFF

D gene: -
J gene: TRBJ2-1
V gene: TRBV4-3
clone size: -
CDR3 DNA: TGCGCCAGCAGCCAGTACGGGGCTTCCTCCTACAATGAGCAGTTCTTC
CDR3 protein: CASSQYGASSYNEQFF

D gene: -
J gene: TRBJ1-2
V gene: TRBV25-1
clone size: few
CDR3 DNA: TGTGCCAGCAGTGATGTGGGCGGGCCTTTCTATGGCTACACCTTC
CDR3 protein: CASSDVGGPFYGYTF

D gene: TRBD1
J gene: TRBJ1-4
V gene: TRBV7-6
clone size: -
CDR3 DNA: TGTGCCAGCAGCTTGGACCAGGGGGCGATCGGGGAAAAACTGTTTTTT
CDR3 protein: CASSLDQGAIGEKLFF

D gene: TRBD1
J gene: TRBJ1-2
V gene: TRBV5-5
clone size: few
CDR3 DNA: TGTGCCAGCAGCCTCAGACAGGGGGCGAGGGTTGGCTACACCTTC
CDR3 protein: CASSLRQGARVGYTF

D gene: TRBD1
J gene: TRBJ2-7
V gene: TRBV7-8
clone size: few
CDR3 DNA: TGTGCCAGCAGCTTAGGGGGACAGTTCTCCTACAATGAGCAGTACTTC
CDR3 protein: CASSLGGQFSYNEQYF

D gene: -
J gene: TRBJ1-5
V gene: TRBV4-3
clone size: few
CDR3 DNA: TGCGCCAGCAGCCAAGATCGGAAGATTTCAGGTCGGCCCCAGCATTTT
CDR3 protein: CASSQDRKISGRPQHF

D gene: -
J gene: TRBJ1-4
V gene: TRBV4-3
clone size: -
CDR3 DNA: TGCGCCAGCAGCCAAGCCGGGAATGAAAAACTGTTTTTT
CDR3 protein: CASSQAGNEKLFF

D gene: -
J gene: TRBJ1-5
V gene: TRBV7-9
clone size: -
CDR3 DNA: TGTGCCAGCAGCTTAGGGTCTTCGGGGACCAATCAGCCCCAGCATTTT
CDR3 protein: CASSLGSSGTNQPQHF

D gene: -
J gene: TRBJ2-1
V gene: TRBV29-1
clone size: -
CDR3 DNA: TGCAGCGCTGAAGGGTCCTACAATGAGCAGTTCTTC
CDR3 protein: CSAEGSYNEQFF

D gene: -
J gene: TRBJ1-2
V gene: TRBV4-2
clone size: few
CDR3 DNA: TGTGCCAGCACCACGGGACAAGACTATGGCTACACCTTC
CDR3 protein: CASTTGQDYGYTF

D gene: -
J gene: TRBJ1-2
V gene: TRBV28
clone size: -
CDR3 DNA: TGTGCCAGCAGCTTGGCCCCCAACAAGGGCTACACCTTC
CDR3 protein: CASSLAPNKGYTF

D gene: -
J gene: TRBJ1-4
V gene: TRBV15
clone size: -
CDR3 DNA: TGTGCCACCAGTAGACAGAGCGGATATGAAAAACTGTTTTTT
CDR3 protein: CATSRQSGYEKLFF

D gene: -
J gene: TRBJ2-7
V gene: TRBV19
clone size: few
CDR3 DNA: TGTGCCAGTACCCGGACGGGACGGACCTACGAGCAGTACTTC
CDR3 protein: CASTRTGRTYEQYF

D gene: -
J gene: TRBJ1-2
V gene: TRBV6-5
clone size: -
CDR3 DNA: TGTGCCAGCAGGAAAGTACGGGTGATGGATGGCTACACCTTC
CDR3 protein: CASRKVRVMDGYTF

D gene: -
J gene: TRBJ2-1
V gene: TRBV25-1
clone size: -
CDR3 DNA: TGTGCCAGCATGAGGGCTGCGAGGAATGAGCAGTTCTTC
CDR3 protein: CASMRAARNEQFF

D gene: -
J gene: TRBJ1-2
V gene: TRBV20-1
clone size: -
CDR3 DNA: TGCAGTGCTACCCGGACCCGGGGCCATGGCTACACCTTC
CDR3 protein: CSATRTRGHGYTF

D gene: -
J gene: TRBJ1-1
V gene: TRBV19
clone size: -
CDR3 DNA: TGTGCCAGTAGTGCCAAACGACCTCGGGGCCCCGGGGAGGAAGCTTTCTTT
CDR3 protein: CASSAKRPRGPGEEAFF

D gene: -
J gene: TRBJ2-1
V gene: TRBV18
clone size: few
CDR3 DNA: TGTGCCAGCTCACCAGTTTTAGGATCCAGCTCCTACAATGAGCAGTTCTTC
CDR3 protein: CASSPVLGSSSYNEQFF

D gene: TRBD1
J gene: TRBJ2-7
V gene: TRBV7-9
clone size: -
CDR3 DNA: TGTGCCAGCATGTCCCGGGACAGGGCCTACGGGCAGTACTTC
CDR3 protein: CASMSRDRAYGQYF

D gene: -
J gene: TRBJ2-7
V gene: TRBV29-1
clone size: -
CDR3 DNA: TGCAGCGTTTTAGAGAGGGGCGTCAACGAGCTGTACTTC
CDR3 protein: CSVLERGVNELYF

D gene: -
J gene: TRBJ2-7
V gene: TRBV7-9
clone size: few
CDR3 DNA: TGTGCCAGCAGTATAACCGGGGAAAGCTCCTACGAGCAGTACTTC
CDR3 protein: CASSITGESSYEQYF

D gene: -
J gene: TRBJ1-4
V gene: TRBV27
clone size: once
CDR3 DNA: TGTGCCAGCAGTGCAGTACTGGGAATTAATGAAAAACTGTTTTTT
CDR3 protein: CASSAVLGINEKLFF

D gene: TRBD1
J gene: TRBJ2-7
V gene: TRBV7-2
clone size: few
CDR3 DNA: TGTGCCAGCAGCCGACGGACAGGTAGATACGAGCAGTACTTC
CDR3 protein: CASSRRTGRYEQYF

D gene: -
J gene: TRBJ1-2
V gene: TRBV6-5
clone size: once
CDR3 DNA: TGCGCCAGCAGTTCCCCCCAGGGGCGGGATGGCTACACCTTC
CDR3 protein: CASSSPQGRDGYTF

D gene: TRBD1
J gene: TRBJ2-7
V gene: TRBV4-3
clone size: -
CDR3 DNA: TGCGCCAGCAGCTTAGTGGGAGGCGGAAGACAGGGGAAGAGCGAGCAGTACTTC
CDR3 protein: CASSLVGGGRQGKSEQYF

D gene: -
J gene: TRBJ1-1
V gene: TRBV12-3/TRBV12-4
clone size: few
CDR3 DNA: TGTGCCAGCAGTTTAAGGGGCCGGGGTCCCACTGAAGCTTTCTTT
CDR3 protein: CASSLRGRGPTEAFF

D gene: TRBD2
J gene: TRBJ2-1
V gene: TRBV7-2
clone size: -
CDR3 DNA: TGTGCCAGCAGCCCGGGCGGGAGTGGGAATGAGCAGTTCTTC
CDR3 protein: CASSPGGSGNEQFF

D gene: -
J gene: TRBJ2-5
V gene: TRBV7-7
clone size: few
CDR3 DNA: TGTGCCAGCAGCTCCGGGCTTCGGACGCCTGGGGAGACCCAGTACTTC
CDR3 protein: CASSSGLRTPGETQYF

D gene: -
J gene: TRBJ2-3
V gene: TRBV20-1
clone size: few
CDR3 DNA: TGCAGTGCCGCAAGGAGTAGCACAGATACGCAGTATTTT
CDR3 protein: CSAARSSTDTQYF

D gene: -
J gene: TRBJ1-1
V gene: TRBV20-1
clone size: -
CDR3 DNA: TGCAGTGCCTCGGACACTATAAACACTGAAGCTTTCTTT
CDR3 protein: CSASDTINTEAFF

D gene: -
J gene: TRBJ2-7
V gene: TRBV5-1
clone size: -
CDR3 DNA: TGCGCCAGCAGCTGGGCGGGCCCCTATGACGAGCAGTACTTC
CDR3 protein: CASSWAGPYDEQYF

D gene: -
J gene: TRBJ1-2
V gene: TRBV27
clone size: -
CDR3 DNA: TGTGCCAGCAGTTTCGCCTTCCGTGAGGGCTACACCTTC
CDR3 protein: CASSFAFREGYTF

D gene: TRBD1
J gene: TRBJ2-7
V gene: TRBV20-1
clone size: few
CDR3 DNA: TGCAGTGCCATAGGGACAGGGGTTAACGAGGGCTACGAGCAGTACTTC
CDR3 protein: CSAIGTGVNEGYEQYF

D gene: -
J gene: TRBJ2-5
V gene: TRBV7-2
clone size: -
CDR3 DNA: TGTGCCAGCAGCTTAAACAGAGGGGGGGAAGAGACCCAGTACTTC
CDR3 protein: CASSLNRGGEETQYF